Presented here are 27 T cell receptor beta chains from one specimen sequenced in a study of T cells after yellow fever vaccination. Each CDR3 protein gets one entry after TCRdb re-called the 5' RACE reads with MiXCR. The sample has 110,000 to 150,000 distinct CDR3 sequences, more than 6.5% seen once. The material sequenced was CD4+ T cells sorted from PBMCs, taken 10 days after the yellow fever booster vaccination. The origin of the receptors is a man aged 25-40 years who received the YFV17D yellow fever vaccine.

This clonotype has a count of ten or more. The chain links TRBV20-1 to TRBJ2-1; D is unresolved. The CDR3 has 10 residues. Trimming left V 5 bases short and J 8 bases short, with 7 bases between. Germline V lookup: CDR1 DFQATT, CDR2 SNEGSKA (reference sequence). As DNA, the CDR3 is TGCAGTGCTGAGAGTTATGAGCAGTTCTTC. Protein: CSAESYEQFF.

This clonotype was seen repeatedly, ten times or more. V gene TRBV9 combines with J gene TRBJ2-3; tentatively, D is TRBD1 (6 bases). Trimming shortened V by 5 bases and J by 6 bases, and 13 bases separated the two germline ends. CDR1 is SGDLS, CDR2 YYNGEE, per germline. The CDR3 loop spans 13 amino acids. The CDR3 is CASSVGAADTQYF. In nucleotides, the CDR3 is TGTGCCAGCAGTGTGGGGGCGGCGGATACGCAGTATTTT.

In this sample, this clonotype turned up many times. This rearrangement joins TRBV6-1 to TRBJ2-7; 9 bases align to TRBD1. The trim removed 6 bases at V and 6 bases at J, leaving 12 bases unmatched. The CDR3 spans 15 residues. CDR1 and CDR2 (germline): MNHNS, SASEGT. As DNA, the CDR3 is TGTGCCAGCAGAACCCCGGGACAGGGTTCTCTCGAGCAGTACTTC. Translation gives CASRTPGQGSLEQYF.

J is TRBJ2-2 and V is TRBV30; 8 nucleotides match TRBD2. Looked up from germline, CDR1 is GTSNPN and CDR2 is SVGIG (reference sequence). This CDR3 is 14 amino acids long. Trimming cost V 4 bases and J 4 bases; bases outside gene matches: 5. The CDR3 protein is CAWIRTSFTGELFF. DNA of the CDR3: TGTGCCTGGATCAGGACTAGCTTCACCGGGGAGCTGTTTTTT.

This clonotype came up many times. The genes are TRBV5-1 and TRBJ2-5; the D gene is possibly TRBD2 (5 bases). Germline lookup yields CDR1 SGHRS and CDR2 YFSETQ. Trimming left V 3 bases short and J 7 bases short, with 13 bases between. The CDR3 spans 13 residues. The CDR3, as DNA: TGCGCCAGCAGCTGGGAGAGGGTCGCGACCCAGTACTTC. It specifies CASSWERVATQYF.

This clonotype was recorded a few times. The CDR3 nucleotides are TGTGCCAGCAGCTCTGGGACAGGGGTTGGCGGGGTGAAAGAGACCCAGTACTTC. It translates to CASSSGTGVGGVKETQYF. The chain is built from TRBV13 and TRBJ2-5, with TRBD1 matching over 10 bases. The J segment lost 3 bases and the V segment lost 4 bases, leaving 14 bases of the junction unmatched. The CDR3 sequence is 18 residues long. Germline loops: CDR1 PRHDT, CDR2 FYEKMQ (reference sequence). The full variable domain, rest sourced from reference TRBV13 and TRBJ2-5, is AAGVIQSPRHLIKEKRETATLKCYPIPRHDTVYWYQQGPGQDPQFLISFYEKMQSDKGSIPDRFSAQQFSDYHSELNMSSLELGDSALYFCASSSGTGVGGVKETQYFGPGTRLLVL.

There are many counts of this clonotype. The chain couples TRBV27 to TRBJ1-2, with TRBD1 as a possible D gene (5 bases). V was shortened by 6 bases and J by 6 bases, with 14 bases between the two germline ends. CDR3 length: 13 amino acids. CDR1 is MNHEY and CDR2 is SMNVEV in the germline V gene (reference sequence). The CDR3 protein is CASSTRQGNGYTF. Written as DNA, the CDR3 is TGTGCCAGCAGCACACGCCAGGGTAATGGCTACACCTTC.

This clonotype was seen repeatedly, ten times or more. The CDR3 bases are TGCAGTGCCCGCCACTTTGGCGGGAGGGCAGATACGCAGTATTTT. This translates into CSARHFGGRADTQYF. The J gene is TRBJ2-3, the V gene TRBV20-1; 9 nucleotides align to TRBD2. The CDR3 is made up of 15 amino acids. CDR1 is DFQATT and CDR2 is SNEGSKA in the germline V gene (reference sequence). V lost 6 bases to trimming and J lost 4 bases; unmatched junction nucleotides: 11.

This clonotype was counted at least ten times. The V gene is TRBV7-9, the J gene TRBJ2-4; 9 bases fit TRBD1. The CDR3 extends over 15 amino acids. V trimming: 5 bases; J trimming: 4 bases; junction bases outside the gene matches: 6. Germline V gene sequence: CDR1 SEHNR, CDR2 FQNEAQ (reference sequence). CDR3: CASSPQGTGKNIQYF. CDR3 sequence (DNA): TGTGCCAGCAGCCCGCAGGGGACAGGGAAAAACATTCAGTACTTC.

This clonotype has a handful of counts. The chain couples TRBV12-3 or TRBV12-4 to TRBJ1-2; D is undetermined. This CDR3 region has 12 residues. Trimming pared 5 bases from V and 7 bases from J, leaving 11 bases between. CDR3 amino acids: CASSATRAGYTF. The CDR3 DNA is TGTGCCAGCAGTGCAACAAGAGCTGGCTACACCTTC.

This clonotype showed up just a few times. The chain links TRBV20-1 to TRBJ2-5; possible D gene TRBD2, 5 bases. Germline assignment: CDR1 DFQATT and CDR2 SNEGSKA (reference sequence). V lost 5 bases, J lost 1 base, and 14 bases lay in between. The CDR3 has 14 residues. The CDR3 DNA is TGCAGTGCTCCGGCGGCGGGCGGCCAAGAGACCCAGTACTTC. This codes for CSAPAAGGQETQYF.

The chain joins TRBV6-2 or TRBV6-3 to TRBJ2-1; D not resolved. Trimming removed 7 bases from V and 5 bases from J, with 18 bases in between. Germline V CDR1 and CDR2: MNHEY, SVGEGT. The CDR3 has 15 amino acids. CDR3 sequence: CASNPTRPPDNEQFF. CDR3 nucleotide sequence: TGTGCCAGCAACCCCACCCGCCCCCCAGACAATGAGCAGTTCTTC.

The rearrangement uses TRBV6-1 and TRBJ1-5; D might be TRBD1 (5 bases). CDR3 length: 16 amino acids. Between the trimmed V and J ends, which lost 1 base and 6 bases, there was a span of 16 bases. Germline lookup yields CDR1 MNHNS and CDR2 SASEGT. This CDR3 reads CASSEGWGFVSQPQHF. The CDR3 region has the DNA TGTGCCAGCAGTGAAGGATGGGGGTTTGTGAGTCAGCCCCAGCATTTT.

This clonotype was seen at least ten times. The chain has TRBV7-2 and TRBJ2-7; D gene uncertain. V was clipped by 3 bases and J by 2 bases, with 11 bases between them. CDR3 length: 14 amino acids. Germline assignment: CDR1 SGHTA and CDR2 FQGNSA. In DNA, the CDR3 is TGTGCCAGCAGCTTGGGTATGGGTCCCTACGAGCAGTACTTC. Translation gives CASSLGMGPYEQYF.

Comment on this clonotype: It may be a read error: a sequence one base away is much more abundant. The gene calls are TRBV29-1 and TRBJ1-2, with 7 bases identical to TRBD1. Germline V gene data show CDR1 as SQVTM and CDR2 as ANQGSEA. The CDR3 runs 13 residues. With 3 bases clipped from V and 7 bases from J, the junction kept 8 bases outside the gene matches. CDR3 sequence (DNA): TGCAGCGTTGATCTGTCAGGGGGTAGTGGCTACACCTTC. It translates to CSVDLSGGSGYTF.

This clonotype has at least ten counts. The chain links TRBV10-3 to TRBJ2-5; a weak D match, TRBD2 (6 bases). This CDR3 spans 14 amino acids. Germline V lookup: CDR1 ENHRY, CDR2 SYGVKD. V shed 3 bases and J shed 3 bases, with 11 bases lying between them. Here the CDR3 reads CAISDLAGKETQYF. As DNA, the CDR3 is TGTGCCATCAGTGATTTGGCGGGAAAAGAGACCCAGTACTTC.

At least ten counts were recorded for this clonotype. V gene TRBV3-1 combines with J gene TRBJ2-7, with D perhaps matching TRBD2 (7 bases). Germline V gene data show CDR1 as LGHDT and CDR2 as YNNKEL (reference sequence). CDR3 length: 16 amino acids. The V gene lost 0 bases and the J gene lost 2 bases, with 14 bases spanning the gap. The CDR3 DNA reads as TGTGCCAGCAGCCAAGATAGGGGGACTATCACCTACGAGCAGTACTTC. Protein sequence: CASSQDRGTITYEQYF.

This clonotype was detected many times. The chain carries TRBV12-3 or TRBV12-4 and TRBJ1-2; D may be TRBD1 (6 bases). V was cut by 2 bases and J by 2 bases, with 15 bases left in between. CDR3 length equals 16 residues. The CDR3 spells CASSLRGGVKNYGYTF. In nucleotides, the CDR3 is TGTGCCAGCAGTTTAAGGGGGGGAGTTAAGAACTATGGCTACACCTTC.

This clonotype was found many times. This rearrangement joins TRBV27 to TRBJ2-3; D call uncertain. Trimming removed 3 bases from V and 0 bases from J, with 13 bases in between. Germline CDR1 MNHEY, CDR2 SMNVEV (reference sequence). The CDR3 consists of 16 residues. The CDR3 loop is CASSLRQLTSTDTQYF. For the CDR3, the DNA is TGTGCCAGCAGTTTGAGGCAGCTTACTAGCACAGATACGCAGTATTTT.

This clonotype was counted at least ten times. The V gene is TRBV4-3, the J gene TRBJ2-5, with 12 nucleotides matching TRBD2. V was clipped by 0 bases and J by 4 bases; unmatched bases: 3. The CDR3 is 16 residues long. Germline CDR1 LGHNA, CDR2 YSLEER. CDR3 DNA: TGCGCCAGCAGCCAAGAAGCGGGACTAGCGGGAGAGACCCAGTACTTC. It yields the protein CASSQEAGLAGETQYF.

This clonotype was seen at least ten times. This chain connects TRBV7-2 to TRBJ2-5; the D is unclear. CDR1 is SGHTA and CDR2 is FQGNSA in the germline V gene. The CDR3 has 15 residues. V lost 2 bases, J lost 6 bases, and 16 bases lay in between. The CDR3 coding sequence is TGTGCCAGCAGCTTACCCTGGAAGAGTCTGAAGACCCAGTACTTC. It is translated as CASSLPWKSLKTQYF.

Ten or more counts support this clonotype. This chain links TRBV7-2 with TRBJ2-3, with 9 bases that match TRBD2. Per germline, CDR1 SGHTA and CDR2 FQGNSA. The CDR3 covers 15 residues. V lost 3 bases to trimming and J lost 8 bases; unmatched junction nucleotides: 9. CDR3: CASSLTSGLEGTQYF. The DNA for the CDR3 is TGTGCCAGCAGCTTGACTAGCGGATTAGAGGGTACGCAGTATTTT.

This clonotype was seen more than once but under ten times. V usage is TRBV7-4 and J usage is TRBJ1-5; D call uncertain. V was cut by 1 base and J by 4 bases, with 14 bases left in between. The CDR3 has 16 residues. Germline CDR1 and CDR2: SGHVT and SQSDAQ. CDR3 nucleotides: TGTGCCAGCAGCTTAGTCGTATCAGGTTGTAATCAGCCCCAGCATTTT. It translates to CASSLVVSGCNQPQHF.

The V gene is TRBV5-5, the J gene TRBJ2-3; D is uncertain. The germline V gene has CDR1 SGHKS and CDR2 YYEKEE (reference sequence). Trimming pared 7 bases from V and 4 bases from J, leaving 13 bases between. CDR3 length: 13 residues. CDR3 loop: CASLLWGADTQYF. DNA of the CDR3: TGTGCCAGCCTGTTGTGGGGTGCAGATACGCAGTATTTT.

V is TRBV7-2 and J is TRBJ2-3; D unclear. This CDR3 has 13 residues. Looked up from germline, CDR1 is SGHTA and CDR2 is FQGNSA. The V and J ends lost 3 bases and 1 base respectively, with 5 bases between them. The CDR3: CASSFVGTDTQYF. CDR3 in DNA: TGTGCCAGCAGCTTTGTGGGCACAGATACGCAGTATTTT.

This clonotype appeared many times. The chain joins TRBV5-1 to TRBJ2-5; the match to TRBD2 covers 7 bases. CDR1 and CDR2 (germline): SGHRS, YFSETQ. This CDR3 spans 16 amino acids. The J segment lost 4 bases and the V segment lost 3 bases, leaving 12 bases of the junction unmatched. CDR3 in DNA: TGCGCCAGCAGCTCCGCCCCGGCGGGAGCAGGAGAGACCCAGTACTTC. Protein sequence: CASSSAPAGAGETQYF.

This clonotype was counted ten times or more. The chain's CDR3 is CASSPVGRANTGELFF. In DNA form, the CDR3 reads TGTGCCAGCAGCCCAGTCGGGAGGGCCAACACCGGGGAGCTGTTTTTT. V and J are TRBV7-8 and TRBJ2-2; 8 positions match TRBD2. CDR3 size: 16 residues. V dropped 5 bases and J dropped 2; count of bases not matched to a gene: 7. Germline V gives CDR1 SGHVS, CDR2 FQNEAQ.